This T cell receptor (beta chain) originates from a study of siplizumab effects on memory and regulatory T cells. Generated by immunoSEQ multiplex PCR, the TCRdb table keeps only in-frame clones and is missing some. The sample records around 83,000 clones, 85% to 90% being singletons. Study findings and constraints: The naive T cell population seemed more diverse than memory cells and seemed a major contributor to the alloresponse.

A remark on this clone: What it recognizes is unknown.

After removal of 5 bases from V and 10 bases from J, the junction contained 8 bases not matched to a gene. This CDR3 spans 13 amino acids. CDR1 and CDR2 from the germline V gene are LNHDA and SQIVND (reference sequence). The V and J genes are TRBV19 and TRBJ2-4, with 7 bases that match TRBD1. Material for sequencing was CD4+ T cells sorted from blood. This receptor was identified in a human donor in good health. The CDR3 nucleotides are TGTGCCAGTAGTTATAAGGGGGCCAAAATTCAGTACTTC. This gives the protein CASSYKGAKIQYF.